The rows below give T cell receptor beta chains drawn from one sample of a study of cytomegalovirus exposure and HLA in healthy donors. Repertoires were generated with immunoSEQ multiplex PCR, while TCRdb's copy carries only in-frame clones and drops some. The sample consists of approximately 71,000 clones, less than 80% of them appearing once. Input material: PBMCs. The source of these receptors is a woman between 40 and 55 years old in good health and CMV-seropositive. Both conserved end residues are part of each CDR3. The D gene is left open where the match is weak. Clone sizes are given selectively: once, few, many, or a class where the clone is expanded.

.	TRBV18	TRBJ2-7	once	TGTGCCAGCTCACCCGCGGCGGGGGCCTCCTACGAGCAGTACTTC	CASSPAAGASYEQYF
.	TRBV30	TRBJ1-1	.	TGTGCCTGGAACGCAGGAGGCACTGAAGCTTTCTTT	CAWNAGGTEAFF
TRBD2	TRBV5-1	TRBJ2-3	once	TGCGCCAGCTCTTTAGCGGGGGGCACAGATACGCAGTATTTT	CASSLAGGTDTQYF
TRBD1	TRBV18	TRBJ2-7	.	TGTGCCAGCTCACCACGGGACAGGGCAGTCTACGAGCAGTACTTC	CASSPRDRAVYEQYF
TRBD1	TRBV4-1	TRBJ1-3	.	TGCGCCAGCAGCCAAGACAGGGGGAACACCATATATTTT	CASSQDRGNTIYF
.	TRBV6-1	TRBJ2-1	.	TGTGCCAGCATTCTCGGCGATCCTGGGGCCAATGAGCAGTTCTTC	CASILGDPGANEQFF
TRBD1	TRBV15	TRBJ1-2	.	TGTGCCACCAGCAGGGAGGGACAGGGTGCAAACTATGGCTACACCTTC	CATSREGQGANYGYTF
.	TRBV4-1	TRBJ1-1	few	TGCGCCAGCGGTGAAAGAGGGAAGGTTCCTGAAGCTTTCTTT	CASGERGKVPEAFF
.	TRBV18	TRBJ2-5	.	TGTGCCAGCTCACCTGCAGGGAAAGAGACCCAGTACTTC	CASSPAGKETQYF
TRBD1	TRBV10-3	TRBJ1-2	.	TGTGCCATCAGGGGACAGGGGACGGACTACACCTTC	CAIRGQGTDYTF
TRBD2	TRBV7-9	TRBJ2-3	.	TGTGCCAGCAGCTTAGTGCGAGCGGGGGGACTTCTAGAAGATACGCAGTATTTT	CASSLVRAGGLLEDTQYF
.	TRBV2	TRBJ1-2	.	TGTGCCAGCAGTGAATGGGCTGATGGCTACACCTTC	CASSEWADGYTF
.	TRBV7-3	TRBJ2-3	.	TGTGCCAGCAGCTTAACGCTCGCGGATACGCAGTATTTT	CASSLTLADTQYF
TRBD2	TRBV19	TRBJ2-1	.	TGTGCCAGTAGTATCAGCGGGGGGCGCAATGAGCAGTTCTTC	CASSISGGRNEQFF
.	TRBV15	TRBJ2-2	.	TGTGCCACCAGCAGAGATCGAGAGGGGGCGAACACCGGGGAGCTGTTTTTT	CATSRDREGANTGELFF
.	TRBV2	TRBJ1-5	.	TGTGCCAGCAGTGAGTACGGTTATAGCAATCAGCCCCAGCATTTT	CASSEYGYSNQPQHF
.	TRBV30	TRBJ1-1	.	TGTGCCTGGAGTCTCCTAGGCACTGAAGCTTTCTTT	CAWSLLGTEAFF
.	TRBV10-3	TRBJ1-2	.	TGTGCCATCAGTGAGTCTGCAGGGATCCCTGGCTACACCTTC	CAISESAGIPGYTF
.	TRBV2	TRBJ2-3	.	TGTGCCAGCAGTGACCTAGCGCAAAGCACAGATACGCAGTATTTT	CASSDLAQSTDTQYF
TRBD2	TRBV18	TRBJ2-7	.	TGTGCCAGCTCACCCATGGGGGGGTTGACCGAGCAGTACTTC	CASSPMGGLTEQYF
.	TRBV14	TRBJ1-6	.	TGTGCCAGCAGCCAGGGGCCTAATTCACCCCTCCACTTT	CASSQGPNSPLHF
.	TRBV29-1	TRBJ1-1	.	TGCAGCGTCTTCCAGGCGAGGGAGAGGAATGAAGCTTTCTTT	CSVFQARERNEAFF
.	TRBV6-1	TRBJ1-1	.	TGTGCCAGCAGTGGACAGCAAAACACTGAAGCTTTCTTT	CASSGQQNTEAFF
TRBD1	TRBV19	TRBJ2-7	.	TGTGCCAGTAGTCCGACAGGGGGTACCTACGAGCAGTACTTC	CASSPTGGTYEQYF
.	TRBV5-1	TRBJ1-6	medium-sized	TGCGCCAGCAGCTTGGGACAGACAAATTCACCCCTCCACTTT	CASSLGQTNSPLHF
.	TRBV2	TRBJ2-3	.	TGTGCCAGCAGTGGCCGACAGGGCACAGATACGCAGTATTTT	CASSGRQGTDTQYF
TRBD1	TRBV30	TRBJ2-1	.	TGTGCCTGGGGACAGGGGCGCGGGAACAATGAGCAGTTCTTC	CAWGQGRGNNEQFF
.	TRBV6-5	TRBJ1-1	once	TGTGCCAGCAGTTACAACGGAGACGGCACTGAAGCTTTCTTT	CASSYNGDGTEAFF
TRBD2	TRBV9	TRBJ2-2	.	TGTGCCAGCAGCCTTGCGGGGGGGAACACCGGGGAGCTGTTTTTT	CASSLAGGNTGELFF
.	TRBV27	TRBJ2-3	many	TGTGCCAGCAGTTTATTAGGTCTGGGTGAGGATTGGGGCACAGATACGCAGTATTTT	CASSLLGLGEDWGTDTQYF
TRBD1	TRBV10-2	TRBJ1-1	.	TGCGCCAGCAGTGGGCAATACAGGGGTTCTGAAGCTTTCTTT	CASSGQYRGSEAFF
TRBD2	TRBV19	TRBJ2-1	.	TGTGCCAGTAGTACCCTGACGGGGGGGCCGGAGGAGCAGTTCTTC	CASSTLTGGPEEQFF
.	TRBV10-1	TRBJ1-5	.	TGCGCCAGCAGTGAGGGTGGCCCCAATCAGCCCCAGCATTTT	CASSEGGPNQPQHF
.	TRBV11-3	TRBJ2-2	once	TGTGCCAGCAGCGGGCAGGGCGCGAACACCGGGGAGCTGTTTTTT	CASSGQGANTGELFF
TRBD1	TRBV28	TRBJ2-5	.	TGTGCCAGCTTCAGGGGGCCGGGGGAGACCCAGTACTTC	CASFRGPGETQYF
TRBD2	TRBV7-2	TRBJ2-1	.	TGTGCCAGCAGCTCCGGGACTATCTCCTACAATGAGCAGTTCTTC	CASSSGTISYNEQFF
.	TRBV5-1	TRBJ2-5	.	TGCGCCAGCAGCGTCGCAGGGGTGGAGACCCAGTACTTC	CASSVAGVETQYF
.	TRBV7-9	TRBJ2-3	few	TGTGCCAGCAGCTTAGAGGGCGGGGAGCCCACAGATACGCAGTATTTT	CASSLEGGEPTDTQYF
TRBD2	TRBV5-1	TRBJ2-1	.	TGCGCCAGCAGCTTGGTAATTAGCGGGGGTGGTGAGCAGTTCTTC	CASSLVISGGGEQFF
TRBD1	TRBV7-2	TRBJ2-6	.	TGTGCCAGCAGCACAAACAGGGGGACTGGGGCCAACGTCCTGACTTTC	CASSTNRGTGANVLTF
TRBD1	TRBV6-5	TRBJ2-5	.	TGTGCCACCTGGGACAGGGGGCTTCAAGAGACCCAGTACTTC	CATWDRGLQETQYF
.	TRBV29-1	TRBJ1-1	.	TGCAGCGTTAATCCAGGGCTTGGTTTGGGCACTGAAGCTTTCTTT	CSVNPGLGLGTEAFF
TRBD1	TRBV2	TRBJ2-4	once	TGTGCCAGCAGTATTAGACAGGGGGCGGTAAACATTCAGTACTTC	CASSIRQGAVNIQYF
.	TRBV2	TRBJ1-4	.	TGTGCCAGCAGCCTGGCGGGTCGGGATTCGAAACTGTTTTTT	CASSLAGRDSKLFF
TRBD1	TRBV29-1	TRBJ1-5	.	TGCAGCGCAGGACAGGGCCGTAATCAGCCCCAGCATTTT	CSAGQGRNQPQHF
TRBD1	TRBV6-5	TRBJ1-1	.	TGTGCCAGCAGGGCCGGGACAGGGGGCACTGAAGCTTTCTTT	CASRAGTGGTEAFF
TRBD1	TRBV18	TRBJ2-7	.	TGTGCCAGCTCACCCCGCGGGACAGGGGCAAGCGAGCAGTACTTC	CASSPRGTGASEQYF
TRBD2	TRBV5-6	TRBJ2-2	.	TGTGCCAGCACCCTAGCGGGGGGCACCGGGGAGCTGTTTTTT	CASTLAGGTGELFF
.	TRBV7-7	TRBJ1-4	once	TGTGCCAGCAGCCTATCGGGAGATGAAAAACTGTTTTTT	CASSLSGDEKLFF
TRBD2	TRBV6-6	TRBJ2-3	few	TGTGCCAGCTCTAGCGGGGGGGCAGATACGCAGTATTTT	CASSSGGADTQYF